What follows are 19 T cell receptor beta chains derived from one specimen sequenced in a study of immune evolution from preneoplasia to lung adenocarcinoma. Sequenced by immunoSEQ multiplex PCR; TCRdb stores in-frame clones only, minus some. The sample carries about 3,900 clones, roughly 87% recorded once. Sequenced: FFPE minimally invasive lung adenocarcinoma tissue. The origin of the receptors is an older donor with lung adenocarcinoma.

J is TRBJ2-1 and V is TRBV7-2; 13 nucleotides agree with TRBD2. CDR1 is SGHTA, CDR2 FQGNSA, per germline. V shed 5 bases and J 14 bases; nucleotides not matched to a gene: 18. This CDR3 has 17 residues. CDR3 bases: TGTGCCAGCAGCGATAGTCCCCTCTCGGCCACTAGCGGGAGGGAGTTCTTC. Translated: CASSDSPLSATSGREFF.

The J gene is TRBJ2-3, the V gene TRBV5-1; D is ambiguous. Between the trimmed V and J ends, which lost 1 base and 6 bases, there was a span of 6 bases. This CDR3 comprises 12 residues. Germline V CDR1 and CDR2: SGHRS, YFSETQ. The CDR3 sequence is CASSLNLDTQYF. CDR3 nucleotide sequence: TGCGCCAGCAGCTTGAACCTTGATACGCAGTATTTT.

The chain joins TRBV6-5 to TRBJ1-5; the match to TRBD1 covers 8 bases. The V and J ends lost 5 bases and 7 bases, in that order; junction bases with no gene match: 7. The CDR3 loop spans 14 amino acids. Germline V gene lookup returns CDR1 MNHEY and CDR2 SVGAGI. The CDR3 protein is CASSIRQGSQPQHF. Written as DNA, the CDR3 is TGTGCCAGCAGTATTCGACAGGGGTCCCAGCCCCAGCATTTT.

The chain uses TRBV7-9 and TRBJ2-1; 7 bases are shared with TRBD2. V shed 2 bases and J 5 bases; nucleotides not matched to a gene: 6. The CDR3 has 15 amino acids. Per germline, CDR1 SEHNR and CDR2 FQNEAQ (reference sequence). This CDR3 reads CASSLRPAGDNEQFF. CDR3 DNA sequence: TGTGCCAGCAGCTTACGGCCCGCGGGGGACAATGAGCAGTTCTTC.

This chain joins TRBV7-9 and TRBJ2-1; TRBD1 is a possible D gene (5 bases). This CDR3 has 12 amino acids. Germline loops: CDR1 SEHNR, CDR2 FQNEAQ (reference sequence). V dropped 5 bases and J dropped 5 bases, with 7 bases sitting between them. This CDR3 reads CASSKTDNEQFF. DNA of the CDR3: TGTGCCAGCAGCAAGACAGACAATGAGCAGTTCTTC.

This chain connects TRBV5-6 to TRBJ1-5, with 11 bases lining up with TRBD1. V gave up 3 bases and J gave up 7 bases; unmatched junction bases: 9. The CDR3 length is 16 residues. Looked up from germline, CDR1 is SGHDT and CDR2 is YYEEEE. The CDR3 protein is CASSSRTGGAGQPQHF. The CDR3 coding sequence is TGTGCCAGCAGCTCCAGGACAGGGGGCGCAGGGCAGCCCCAGCATTTT. The full variable domain, its missing parts supplied by reference TRBV5-6 and TRBJ1-5, is DAGVTQSPTHLIKTRGQQVTLRCSPKSGHDTVSWYQQALGQGPQFIFQYYEEEERQRGNFPDRFSGHQFPNYSSELNVNALLLGDSALYLCASSSRTGGAGQPQHFGDGTRLSIL.

The J gene is TRBJ1-3, the V gene TRBV10-3; the match to TRBD1 covers 7 bases. This CDR3 contains 14 residues. CDR1 is ENHRY, CDR2 SYGVKD, per germline. With 10 bases clipped from V and 0 bases from J, the junction kept 6 bases outside the gene matches. Here the CDR3 reads CATAEGASGNTIYF. DNA for the CDR3: TGTGCCACCGCAGAGGGGGCCTCTGGAAACACCATATATTTT.

This clone was seen a single time. V gene TRBV28 combines with J gene TRBJ2-7; maybe TRBD1 (5 bases). The V gene's germline CDR1 is MDHEN and CDR2 SYDVKM. The V end was cut by 7 bases, the J end by 3 bases, with 10 bases between. This CDR3 contains 12 residues. The CDR3 protein is CASNPQGYEQYF. The CDR3 region has the DNA TGTGCCAGCAATCCTCAGGGCTACGAGCAGTACTTC.

The chain carries TRBV14 and TRBJ2-1; 10 nucleotides line up with TRBD2. The CDR3 is 13 residues long. V shed 4 bases and J 12 bases; nucleotides not matched to a gene: 6. Germline loops: CDR1 SGHDN, CDR2 FVKESK. The DNA for the CDR3 is TGTGCCAGCAGCCCGGGACTAGCGACGTCGCAGTTCTTC. The encoded protein is CASSPGLATSQFF.

The rearrangement joins TRBV2 to TRBJ2-7, with D tentatively TRBD2 (5 bases). The CDR3 loop spans 15 amino acids. The ends were cut back, 8 bases at V and 4 bases at J, with 21 bases in the middle. The germline V gene has CDR1 SNHLY and CDR2 FYNNEI. The DNA of the CDR3 is TGTGCCAGCTGGCTAGCAGACGGCGAGCGGTACGAGCAGTACTTC. This codes for CASWLADGERYEQYF.

This chain joins TRBV10-3 and TRBJ2-7; possible D gene TRBD2, 5 bases. Germline V lookup: CDR1 ENHRY, CDR2 SYGVKD. The V end was cut by 2 bases, the J end by 5 bases, with 13 bases between. The CDR3 is made up of 14 amino acids. Here the CDR3 DNA reads TGTGCCATCAGTGAGAAGGCGGACTCAGACGAGCAGTACTTC. It specifies CAISEKADSDEQYF.

The chain recombines TRBV28 with TRBJ2-7; D perhaps matches TRBD1 (6 bases). CDR1 and CDR2 from the germline V gene are MDHEN and SYDVKM. The CDR3 is made up of 13 amino acids. The V end lost 5 bases, the J end lost 6 bases, and 14 bases lay between the germline ends. The CDR3 loop reads CASSPGQPGEQYF. CDR3 bases: TGTGCCAGCAGTCCAGGACAGCCGGGCGAGCAGTACTTC.

The V and J genes are TRBV28 and TRBJ1-2; a possible D gene is TRBD1 (6 bases). This CDR3 region has 13 residues. Trimming pared 4 bases from V and 5 bases from J, leaving 11 bases between. The germline V gene has CDR1 MDHEN and CDR2 SYDVKM. CDR3 amino acids: CASSSQGTYGYTF. DNA of the CDR3: TGTGCCAGCAGTTCTCAGGGGACATATGGCTACACCTTC.

This chain uses TRBV6-1 with TRBJ2-1; the match to TRBD1 covers 10 bases. Germline V CDR1 and CDR2: MNHNS, SASEGT. The length of the CDR3 is 15 residues. The V gene end was trimmed by 6 bases and the J gene end by 6 bases; junction bases not matched to a gene: 8. The CDR3 DNA follows: TGTGCCAGCAGCGACAGGGGGCGCGGAGGCAATGAGCAGTTCTTC. Protein product: CASSDRGRGGNEQFF.

The genes are TRBV19 and TRBJ2-1; D might be TRBD2 (6 bases). The CDR3 is made up of 16 amino acids. V dropped 4 bases and J dropped 5 bases, with 18 bases sitting between them. Germline assignment: CDR1 LNHDA and CDR2 SQIVND (reference sequence). The CDR3, as DNA: TGTGCCAGTAGTAACCCAAGGGCGGGACTCAACAATGAGCAGTTCTTC. Translated: CASSNPRAGLNNEQFF.

The J gene is TRBJ1-4, the V gene TRBV11-2, with D hard to call. The germline CDR1 and CDR2 sequences are SGHAT and FQNNGV. Trimming stripped 4 bases from V and 5 bases from J, with 11 bases between. There are 14 residues in the CDR3. In DNA form, the CDR3 reads TGTGCCAGCAGCTCCCAGGTTTCAAATGAAAAACTGTTTTTT. Translating it yields CASSSQVSNEKLFF.

The V and J genes are TRBV28 and TRBJ1-5, with 9 bases that match TRBD1. The germline V gene encodes CDR1 MDHEN and CDR2 SYDVKM. CDR3 length: 14 amino acids. The trim removed 11 bases at V and 1 base at J, leaving 6 bases unmatched. CDR3 protein: CASRTGVSNQPQHF. CDR3 in DNA: TGTGCCTCCAGGACAGGGGTAAGCAATCAGCCCCAGCATTTT.

The chain recombines TRBV13 with TRBJ2-7, with 9 bases aligning to TRBD1. V lost 8 bases and J lost 5; bases outside the gene matches: 10. Germline V gives CDR1 PRHDT, CDR2 FYEKMQ (reference sequence). The length of the CDR3 is 14 residues. The CDR3 region has the DNA TGTGCCAGCGCAAGGACAGGGGTTGGCGACGAGCAGTACTTC. Its protein product is CASARTGVGDEQYF.

This chain uses TRBV6-6 with TRBJ2-2, with a weak D call TRBD1 (6 bases). Trimming removed 10 bases at V and 6 bases at J, with 15 bases between. The germline V gene has CDR1 MNHNY and CDR2 SVGAGI (reference sequence). This CDR3 contains 13 residues. The CDR3 DNA is TGTGCCACCCAGGGGAGTGGAGCCGGGGAGCTGTTTTTT. Protein product: CATQGSGAGELFF.